The 32 T cell receptor beta chains below were found in one sample sequenced in a study of shared clonotypes between healthy human individuals. The assay was immunoSEQ multiplex PCR, and TCRdb's table has in-frame clones only and misses some. The sample consists of about 980,000 clones, over 75% of them appearing once. The sequencing sample was made of memory CD4+ T cells sorted from blood. Subset noted: CD45RA-negative fraction. These receptors were obtained from a man between 18 and 29 years old in good health.

The chain links TRBV5-3 to TRBJ2-7; TRBD2 matches at 7 bases. TRBV5-3 is labeled an ORF, and its function is uncertain. Germline trimming cut 0 bases from V and 2 bases from J; bases unmatched to any gene: 5. CDR3 size: 15 residues. CDR3 bases: TGTGCCAGAAGCTTGGAATGGGAGGGGCCCTACGAGCAGTACTTC. It specifies CARSLEWEGPYEQYF.

There are a few counts of this clone. The chain couples TRBV4-3 to TRBJ1-1; tentative D call: TRBD1 (5 bases). This CDR3 is 16 amino acids long. V shed 0 bases and J shed 2 bases, with 13 bases lying between them. Germline values: CDR1 LGHNA, CDR2 YSLEER. The CDR3 is CASSQDYRGVNTEAFF. The CDR3 DNA is TGCGCCAGCAGCCAAGATTATCGGGGGGTCAACACTGAAGCTTTCTTT.

CDR3 in DNA: TGTGCCAGCAGTCCCTTGGAGGGTACGGGCACTGAAGCTTTCTTT. This translates into CASSPLEGTGTEAFF. The J gene is TRBJ1-1, the V gene TRBV25-1; D not resolved. The V gene lost 5 bases and the J gene lost 4 bases, with 17 bases spanning the gap. The CDR3 is made up of 15 amino acids. Germline CDR1 and CDR2: MGHDK and SYGVNS.

This clone was recorded once. Other DNA sequences in the sample encode the same CDR3. The chain uses TRBV9 and TRBJ1-2, with D unresolved. Germline V CDR1 and CDR2: SGDLS, YYNGEE. The V gene lost 0 bases and the J gene lost 2 bases, with 5 bases spanning the gap. CDR3 length: 13 residues. In nucleotides, the CDR3 is TGTGCCAGCAGCGTAGATCGGAACTATGGCTACACCTTC. The encoded protein is CASSVDRNYGYTF.

The CDR3 loop is CSVEAGGTDTQYF. CDR3 in DNA: TGCAGCGTTGAGGCAGGAGGTACAGATACGCAGTATTTT. V and J are TRBV29-1 and TRBJ2-3, with D possibly matching TRBD2 (5 bases). V was clipped by 3 bases and J by 3 bases, with 10 bases between them. The CDR3 spans 13 residues. Per the germline V gene, CDR1 is SQVTM and CDR2 is ANQGSEA.

The V gene is TRBV30, the J gene TRBJ1-6; D is ambiguous. Germline CDR1 and CDR2: GTSNPN and SVGIG (reference sequence). CDR3 length: 14 residues. V gave up 3 bases and J gave up 2 bases, with 8 bases separating them. In DNA form, the CDR3 reads TGTGCCTGGAGCGGGGAACCCTATAATTCACCCCTCCACTTT. This gives the protein CAWSGEPYNSPLHF.

V usage is TRBV19 and J usage is TRBJ1-1; 9 bases match TRBD1. Germline V gives CDR1 LNHDA, CDR2 SQIVND (reference sequence). The CDR3 runs 13 residues. Germline trimming cut 7 bases from V and 6 bases from J; bases unmatched to any gene: 6. As DNA, the CDR3 is TGTGCCAGTATGACAGGGGGTTTCTCTGAAGCTTTCTTT. The encoded protein is CASMTGGFSEAFF.

The genes are TRBV28 and TRBJ2-5; 7 nucleotides line up with TRBD2. This CDR3 has 14 residues. J lost 2 bases, V lost 8 bases, and 8 bases had no gene match. The germline gives CDR1 MDHEN, CDR2 SYDVKM. The CDR3 coding sequence is TGTGCCAGCCGGGGGGAAGGGCGACAAGAGACCCAGTACTTC. Protein sequence: CASRGEGRQETQYF.

The CDR3 loop reads CASRRTVDTEAFF. Written as DNA, the CDR3 is TGTGCCAGCAGGAGGACAGTTGACACTGAAGCTTTCTTT. The genes are TRBV6-4 and TRBJ1-1; maybe TRBD1 (6 bases). The germline V gene has CDR1 MRHNA and CDR2 SNTAGT. The V gene lost 6 bases and the J gene lost 3 bases, with 11 bases spanning the gap. The CDR3 covers 13 residues.

Only one count was recorded for this clone. The V and J genes are TRBV11-2 and TRBJ2-3; the D gene could be TRBD1 or TRBD2 (5 bases each). Trimming stripped 6 bases from V and 3 bases from J, with 16 bases between. The CDR3 spans 15 residues. Germline lookup yields CDR1 SGHAT and CDR2 FQNNGV. CDR3 loop: CASRRPGTVTDTQYF. In DNA, the CDR3 is TGTGCCAGCAGACGTCCCGGGACGGTGACAGATACGCAGTATTTT.

J is TRBJ2-7 and V is TRBV4-1; TRBD1 matches at 11 bases. V was clipped by 1 base and J by 5 bases; unmatched bases: 1. CDR3 size: 14 residues. Germline CDR1 MGHRA, CDR2 YSYEKL. The DNA for the CDR3 is TGCGCCAGCAGCCAAGGGACAGGGGGCAACGAGCAGTACTTC. It specifies CASSQGTGGNEQYF.

The chain recombines TRBV7-2 with TRBJ2-7; perhaps D is TRBD1 or TRBD2 (5 bases each). V was cut by 4 bases and J by 5 bases, with 15 bases left in between. The CDR3 spans 14 residues. CDR1 is SGHTA, CDR2 FQGNSA, per germline. The CDR3 DNA sequence: TGTGCCAGCAGCTACCGGGGCCCGTGGAACGAGCAGTACTTC. Translated: CASSYRGPWNEQYF. Full variable domain (remainder filled in from reference TRBV7-2 and TRBJ2-7): GAGVSQSPSNKVTEKGKDVELRCDPISGHTALYWYRQSLGQGLEFLIYFQGNSAPDKSGLPSDRFSAERTGGSVSTLTIQRTQQEDSAVYLCASSYRGPWNEQYFGPGTRLTVT.

The V call is TRBV6-6, the J call TRBJ1-4; tentative D call: TRBD1 (5 bases). Germline-derived CDR1 and CDR2 are MNHNY and SVGAGI (reference sequence). The V and J ends lost 7 bases and 8 bases respectively, with 14 bases between them. This CDR3 has 13 residues. DNA of the CDR3: TGTGCCAGCACGAAGGGGCGAGAGGAAAAACTGTTTTTT. As protein: CASTKGREEKLFF.

Only a few counts were recorded for this clone. The sample contains more than one DNA sequence encoding this CDR3. The chain carries TRBV19 and TRBJ1-1; D might be TRBD1 (5 bases). Trimming left V 6 bases short and J 1 base short, with 9 bases between. Germline V gene lookup returns CDR1 LNHDA and CDR2 SQIVND (reference sequence). CDR3 length equals 13 residues. The CDR3 is CASRGRGNTEAFF. CDR3 nucleotide sequence: TGTGCCAGTAGGGGAAGGGGGAACACTGAAGCTTTCTTT.

CDR3 amino acids: CASSLSQVTGFPYEQYF. The CDR3 bases are TGTGCCAGCAGTTTATCGCAAGTGACGGGATTCCCCTACGAGCAGTACTTC. The chain couples TRBV27 to TRBJ2-7; tentatively, D is TRBD2 (5 bases). Germline-derived CDR1 and CDR2 are MNHEY and SMNVEV (reference sequence). Trimming left V 0 bases short and J 2 bases short, with 17 bases between. This CDR3 has 17 amino acids.

The chain uses TRBV5-1 and TRBJ2-5; 7 positions agree with TRBD1. Trimming removed 4 bases from V and 1 base from J; junction bases left unmatched: 4. This CDR3 spans 14 amino acids. CDR1 is SGHRS, CDR2 YFSETQ, per germline. This CDR3 is CASSPRTGQETQYF. CDR3 DNA sequence: TGCGCCAGCAGCCCCCGGACAGGCCAAGAGACCCAGTACTTC.

This sequence joins TRBV7-9 and TRBJ1-1, with 7 bases that match TRBD1. V gave up 5 bases and J gave up 5 bases; unmatched junction bases: 11. The CDR3 consists of 15 residues. The germline CDR1 and CDR2 sequences are SEHNR and FQNEAQ (reference sequence). In nucleotides, the CDR3 is TGTGCCAGCAGCGCCGTACAGGGGTGGGAAACTGAAGCTTTCTTT. It yields the protein CASSAVQGWETEAFF.

The chain uses TRBV18 and TRBJ1-4; 10 positions agree with TRBD1. CDR1 KGHSH and CDR2 LQKENI come from the germline V gene. V lost 3 bases, J lost 5 bases, and 9 bases stayed unmatched. This CDR3 comprises 17 residues. CDR3 residues: CASSPLLTGGQNEKLFF. In DNA, the CDR3 is TGTGCCAGCTCACCCCTTTTGACAGGGGGCCAGAATGAAAAACTGTTTTTT.

This chain connects TRBV4-1 to TRBJ1-2; perhaps TRBD1 as D (6 bases). In germline, CDR1 is MGHRA, CDR2 YSYEKL. This CDR3 contains 13 residues. Deletions cut 2 bases from V and 6 bases from J, with 10 bases between. In DNA, the CDR3 is TGCGCCAGCAGCCAAACAGGGACGAATGGCTACACCTTC. Protein: CASSQTGTNGYTF.

V usage is TRBV19 and J usage is TRBJ2-3; D is unresolved. Germline V gene sequence: CDR1 LNHDA, CDR2 SQIVND (reference sequence). V dropped 5 bases and J dropped 1 base, with 16 bases sitting between them. The CDR3 contains 16 residues. CDR3 protein: CASSPPHGGGTDTQYF. The CDR3 DNA sequence: TGTGCCAGTAGTCCACCGCATGGCGGTGGCACAGATACGCAGTATTTT.

This clone was seen more than once but under ten times. V gene TRBV2 combines with J gene TRBJ2-2, with a weak D call TRBD1 (5 bases). The V and J ends lost 6 bases and 4 bases respectively, with 18 bases between them. The length of the CDR3 is 16 residues. Germline CDR1 is SNHLY and CDR2 is FYNNEI. CDR3 nucleotides: TGTGCCAGCAGAGACAGAGGAAACACGATCACCGGGGAGCTGTTTTTT. Translated: CASRDRGNTITGELFF.

This chain uses TRBV6-5 with TRBJ1-6, with 7 bases identical to TRBD1. This CDR3 has 15 amino acids. J lost 7 bases, V lost 5 bases, and 8 bases had no gene match. Germline V gene sequence: CDR1 MNHEY, CDR2 SVGAGI. The CDR3, as DNA: TGTGCCAGCAGTGCTCGGGACAGAGACAATTCACCCCTCCACTTT. It is translated as CASSARDRDNSPLHF.

The chain employs TRBV2 and TRBJ2-7, with TRBD2 matching over 14 bases. This CDR3 has 15 amino acids. Germline lookup yields CDR1 SNHLY and CDR2 FYNNEI. V was clipped by 6 bases and J by 3 bases; unmatched bases: 4. CDR3 loop: CASRGGTSGSYEQYF. The CDR3 DNA follows: TGTGCCAGCAGGGGTGGGACTAGCGGGAGCTACGAGCAGTACTTC.

As concerns this clone: This may arise from a read error, as a much more abundant clone is one base away. The chain is built from TRBV9 and TRBJ2-3; D gene unclear. Trimming left V 0 bases short and J 2 bases short, with 1 base between. The CDR3 sequence is 12 residues long. Germline V gene sequence: CDR1 SGDLS, CDR2 YYNGEE. The CDR3 sequence: CASSVVTDTQYF. The CDR3 bases are TGTGCCAGCAGCGTAGTCACAGATACGCAGTATTTT.

This chain connects TRBV6-1 to TRBJ2-5, with 8 bases lining up with TRBD1. Germline trimming cut 6 bases from V and 2 bases from J; bases unmatched to any gene: 5. CDR1 and CDR2 from the germline V gene are MNHNS and SASEGT. The CDR3 totals 14 residues. The CDR3 bases are TGTGCCAGCAGGATCAGGGGGCGACAAGAGACCCAGTACTTC. Protein sequence: CASRIRGRQETQYF.

This clone was seen more than once but under ten times. The chain carries TRBV6-1 and TRBJ2-7; 7 nucleotides agree with TRBD2. Germline V gene sequence: CDR1 MNHNS, CDR2 SASEGT. The CDR3 runs to 13 residues. The V segment lost 5 bases and the J segment 2 bases; nucleotides outside the gene matches: 3. DNA of the CDR3: TGTGCCAGCAGTCTAGCGGCAACCTACGAGCAGTACTTC. This gives the protein CASSLAATYEQYF.

The rearrangement uses TRBV15 and TRBJ1-5, with D possibly being TRBD1 (5 bases). Between the trimmed V and J ends, which lost 5 bases and 1 base, there was a span of 12 bases. Germline V gene lookup returns CDR1 LNHNV and CDR2 YYDKDF (reference sequence). The CDR3 sequence is 15 residues long. As DNA, the CDR3 is TGTGCCACCAGCTCAGGGCGGGAGAGCAATCAGCCCCAGCATTTT. This sequence encodes CATSSGRESNQPQHF.

This sequence joins TRBV29-1 and TRBJ2-1; TRBD2 matches 12 bases. Germline V gives CDR1 SQVTM, CDR2 ANQGSEA. The CDR3 extends over 15 amino acids. Trimming at V came to 7 bases and at J to 6 bases, leaving 10 bases not matched to a gene. The CDR3 is CSARGASGRANEQFF. For the CDR3, the DNA is TGCAGCGCCCGAGGGGCTAGCGGGAGGGCCAATGAGCAGTTCTTC.

About this clone itself: Sequence at one end of the junction differs from germline and may be a read error. The genes are TRBV7-7 and TRBJ2-1; 7 bases are a match to TRBD2. CDR1 and CDR2 from the germline V gene are SSHAT and FNYEAQ (reference sequence). The CDR3 covers 14 residues. For the CDR3, the DNA is TGTGCTAGCAGCCCATCAGGGACTAACAATGAGCAGTTCTTC. It yields the protein CASSPSGTNNEQFF.

The CDR3 spells CASSRGTSDYEQYF. CDR3 coding DNA: TGTGCCAGCAGCCGCGGGACTAGCGACTACGAGCAGTACTTC. The chain employs TRBV11-3 and TRBJ2-7; 10 positions match TRBD2. This CDR3 spans 14 amino acids. V was pared by 5 bases and J by 3 bases, with 4 bases of the junction left unmatched. The germline gives CDR1 SGHNT, CDR2 YENEEA.

As regards this clone: This sample includes further DNA sequences coding for the same CDR3. V gene TRBV6-5 combines with J gene TRBJ2-7; 10 positions agree with TRBD1. The trim removed 2 bases at V and 1 base at J, leaving 2 bases unmatched. The CDR3 is 15 amino acids. Looked up from germline, CDR1 is MNHEY and CDR2 is SVGAGI. CDR3 sequence (DNA): TGTGCCAGCAGTTACCGGGACAGGGGATCCTACGAGCAGTACTTC. It is translated as CASSYRDRGSYEQYF.

The chain combines TRBV9 with TRBJ1-5; 7 nucleotides line up with TRBD1. Germline trimming cut 3 bases from V and 6 bases from J; bases unmatched to any gene: 6. The CDR3 consists of 14 residues. The germline V gene has CDR1 SGDLS and CDR2 YYNGEE. The CDR3 region is CASSDGTVGQPQHF. CDR3 DNA: TGTGCCAGCAGCGACGGGACAGTTGGTCAGCCCCAGCATTTT.